These 20 T cell receptor beta chains were all obtained from the same sample, sequenced in a study of T cells after yellow fever vaccination. Via MiXCR, TCRdb re-called the 5' RACE reads, giving one row per CDR3 protein. The table lists tens of thousands of distinct CDR3 sequences, 7.3% of them singletons, with around 29% in the top ten. Sequencing used CD8+ T cells sorted from PBMCs, obtained more than 8 days after the first yellow fever vaccination. These receptor sequences come from a man younger than 30 who received the YFV17D yellow fever vaccine.

This clonotype was seen many times. The chain uses TRBV4-2 and TRBJ2-1; TRBD1 matches at 9 bases. Germline V gene sequence: CDR1 LGHNA, CDR2 YNFKEQ. This CDR3 is 15 amino acids long. V shed 0 bases and J 8 bases; nucleotides not matched to a gene: 5. For the CDR3, the DNA is TGTGCCAGCAGCCAAGAGACAGGGGGATGGGATGAGCAGTTCTTC. The encoded protein is CASSQETGGWDEQFF.

This clonotype has a count of ten or more. The chain carries TRBV24-1 and TRBJ2-1; D is possibly TRBD1 or TRBD2 (6 bases each). Germline V lookup: CDR1 KGHDR, CDR2 SFDVKD. Trimming stripped 0 bases from V and 2 bases from J, with 13 bases between. CDR3 length: 17 amino acids. Here the CDR3 reads CATSDLGVGGTYNEQFF. CDR3 coding DNA: TGTGCCACCAGTGATTTGGGGGTCGGGGGCACCTACAATGAGCAGTTCTTC.

Worth noting for this clonotype: The junction shows a germline mismatch at one end, possibly a read error. This chain uses TRBV7-9 with TRBJ1-1; possibly TRBD1 for D (5 bases). Germline V gene data show CDR1 as SEHNR and CDR2 as FQNEAQ (reference sequence). CDR3 length: 13 amino acids. CDR3 loop: CARGVGVKTEAFF. The CDR3 coding sequence is TGTGCCAGGGGCGTGGGGGTGAAAACTGAAGCTTTCTTT.

This clonotype was found a few times. The CDR3 DNA follows: TGTGCCAGCCCTCCCGGGGGTCCCACAGATACGCAGTATTTT. Protein: CASPPGGPTDTQYF. This chain links TRBV7-9 with TRBJ2-3; tentative D call: TRBD2 (6 bases). Germline V gene data show CDR1 as SEHNR and CDR2 as FQNEAQ (reference sequence). The CDR3 runs 14 residues. V was pared by 8 bases and J by 2 bases, with 14 bases between.

This clonotype has a count of ten or more. The chain uses TRBV4-1 and TRBJ2-7; D not resolved. The germline CDR1 and CDR2 sequences are MGHRA and YSYEKL. This CDR3 region has 15 residues. Trimming took off 3 bases at V and 4 bases at J, with 16 bases between the two ends. DNA of the CDR3: TGCGCCAGCAGCCAGGTTGCAGGCCCGTCATACGAGCAGTACGTC. This codes for CASSQVAGPSYEQYV.

In this sample, this clonotype turned up many times. This CDR3 is CASSYSEVPRYEQFF. The CDR3 DNA sequence: TGTGCCAGCAGTTACAGTGAGGTGCCGCGCTATGAGCAGTTCTTC. The chain couples TRBV6-5 to TRBJ2-1, with D uncertain. The CDR3 runs to 15 residues. CDR1 is MNHEY and CDR2 is SVGAGI in the germline V gene. The ends were cut back, 2 bases at V and 8 bases at J, with 16 bases in the middle.

This clonotype was seen at least ten times. This chain joins TRBV10-3 and TRBJ1-2, with D maybe TRBD1 (5 bases). The germline V gene has CDR1 ENHRY and CDR2 SYGVKD. The length of the CDR3 is 14 residues. Trimming stripped 2 bases from V and 8 bases from J, with 15 bases between. In DNA, the CDR3 is TGTGCCATCAGTGAGGGCAGGGCCCTTTGGGGCTACACCTTC. As protein: CAISEGRALWGYTF.

The genes are TRBV9 and TRBJ2-3; the D is unclear. From germline, CDR1 is SGDLS and CDR2 YYNGEE. Between the trimmed V and J ends, which lost 2 bases and 3 bases, there was a span of 22 bases. The length of the CDR3 is 18 residues. The CDR3 nucleotides read TGTGCCAGCAGCGTCCAGGCAGATTGGGGATCGAAAACAGATACGCAGTATTTT. It yields the protein CASSVQADWGSKTDTQYF.

Comment on this clonotype: A read error may explain this, as a much larger clone is one base away. The chain joins TRBV7-8 to TRBJ2-5, with a weak D call TRBD2 (6 bases). V dropped 1 base and J dropped 10 bases, with 25 bases sitting between them. The germline V gene encodes CDR1 SGHVS and CDR2 FQNEAQ. CDR3 length: 17 residues. In DNA, the CDR3 is TGTGCCAGCAGCTTAGGAGTTAGCGGCTACAGCCGAAGGGTCCAGTACTTC. Protein: CASSLGVSGYSRRVQYF. The complete variable domain, with remaining parts taken from reference TRBV7-8 and TRBJ2-5, reads GAGVSQSPRYKVAKRGQDVALRCDPISGHVSLFWYQQALGQGPEFLTYFQNEAQLDKSGLPSDRFFAERPEGSVSTLKIQRTQQEDSAVYLCASSLGVSGYSRRVQYFGPGTRLLVL.

The table lists this clonotype with many counts. The V and J genes are TRBV5-1 and TRBJ2-1; D gene uncertain. The germline CDR1 and CDR2 sequences are SGHRS and YFSETQ. With 1 base removed from V and 2 bases from J, the gap between germline ends came to 10 bases. The CDR3 has 15 residues. The CDR3 DNA reads as TGCGCCAGCAGCTTGCTAGTAGAGCCCTACAATGAGCAGTTCTTC. This gives the protein CASSLLVEPYNEQFF. The full variable domain, rest sourced from reference TRBV5-1 and TRBJ2-1, is KAGVTQTPRYLIKTRGQQVTLSCSPISGHRSVSWYQQTPGQGLQFLFEYFSETQRNKGNFPGRFSGRQFSNSRSEMNVSTLELGDSALYLCASSLLVEPYNEQFFGPGTRLTVL.

The rearrangement uses TRBV5-1 and TRBJ2-1; 10 positions match TRBD2. Losses at the gene ends were 4 bases for V and 10 bases for J; bases not matched to a gene: 8. This CDR3 is built from 14 residues. From germline, CDR1 is SGHRS and CDR2 YFSETQ. The DNA for the CDR3 is TGCGCCAGCAGCCTGCCGGGACTAGCGTACGAGCAGTTCTTC. Protein sequence: CASSLPGLAYEQFF.

This clonotype was picked up many times. The V gene is TRBV10-3, the J gene TRBJ2-2, with TRBD1 matching 9 bases. J was trimmed by 2 bases and V by 7 bases; bases with no gene match: 8. The CDR3 extends over 16 amino acids. The germline CDR1 and CDR2 sequences are ENHRY and SYGVKD. The CDR3 here is CAINGGQGGNTGELFF. The CDR3 DNA follows: TGTGCCATCAACGGGGGACAGGGCGGTAACACCGGGGAGCTGTTTTTT.

This clonotype showed up just a few times. CDR3 DNA: TGTGCCAGCAGTGACCCACAGCACTCTGGAAACACCATATATTTT. This encodes CASSDPQHSGNTIYF. This rearrangement joins TRBV25-1 to TRBJ1-3; D gene unclear. The CDR3 contains 15 residues. Germline V CDR1 and CDR2: MGHDK, SYGVNS. The germline V and J ends were trimmed by 3 bases and 0 bases, with 9 bases remaining between them. The entire variable domain, with the rest obtained from reference TRBV25-1 and TRBJ1-3, is as follows: EADIYQTPRYLVIGTGKKITLECSQTMGHDKMYWYQQDPGMELHLIHYSYGVNSTEKGDLSSESTVSRIRTEHFPLTLESARPSHTSQYLCASSDPQHSGNTIYFGEGSWLTVV.

This chain joins TRBV4-3 and TRBJ1-3; 7 bases are shared with TRBD1. Germline CDR1 is LGHNA and CDR2 is YSLEER. The CDR3 covers 19 residues. The trim removed 0 bases at V and 4 bases at J, leaving 15 bases unmatched. In nucleotides, the CDR3 is TGCGCCAGCAGCCAAGAAGCGCCCGGGACAGCCGCGGAAGGAAACACCATATATTTT. This encodes CASSQEAPGTAAEGNTIYF.

There are many counts of this clonotype. The rearrangement uses TRBV4-3 and TRBJ2-1; possibly TRBD1 or TRBD2 for D (5 bases each). The CDR3 has 16 amino acids. Germline V gene lookup returns CDR1 LGHNA and CDR2 YSLEER. V was clipped by 0 bases and J by 4 bases, with 13 bases between them. CDR3 region: CASSQDEGTAYNEQFF. Here the CDR3 DNA reads TGCGCCAGCAGCCAAGATGAAGGGACGGCATACAATGAGCAGTTCTTC.

At least ten counts were recorded for this clonotype. CDR3 residues: CASSQHQGESDEQFF. CDR3 bases: TGCGCCAGCAGTCAACATCAAGGGGAATCGGATGAGCAGTTCTTC. V gene TRBV4-1 combines with J gene TRBJ2-1; D possibly corresponds to TRBD1 (5 bases). Germline assignment: CDR1 MGHRA and CDR2 YSYEKL. V shed 6 bases and J shed 8 bases, with 20 bases lying between them. This CDR3 comprises 15 residues.

This clonotype was seen repeatedly, ten times or more. The genes are TRBV6-5 and TRBJ2-1; 10 bases fit TRBD2. The CDR3 totals 16 residues. CDR1 and CDR2 from the germline V gene are MNHEY and SVGAGI. With 2 bases clipped from V and 9 bases from J, the junction kept 10 bases outside the gene matches. CDR3 nucleotides: TGTGCCAGCAGTTACGCTAGCGGGGGCCTAGTCGGTGAGCAGTTCTTC. Translation gives CASSYASGGLVGEQFF.

This clonotype was found a few times. The J gene is TRBJ2-7, the V gene TRBV4-3; TRBD1 aligns across 9 bases. Trimming took 4 bases from V and 0 from J; bases not matched to a gene: 10. The germline V gene encodes CDR1 LGHNA and CDR2 YSLEER. This CDR3 has 17 residues. CDR3 sequence (DNA): TGCGCCAGCAGCCCAAGTCCCGGGACAGGGAGCTCCTACGAGCAGTACTTC. Amino acids: CASSPSPGTGSSYEQYF.

This chain uses TRBV5-1 with TRBJ2-7; 8 bases line up with TRBD1. CDR1 and CDR2 (germline): SGHRS, YFSETQ. V dropped 4 bases and J dropped 2; count of bases not matched to a gene: 2. The CDR3 consists of 13 residues. The DNA for the CDR3 is TGCGCCAGCAGCAAGGGACAGGCCTACGAGCAGTACGTC. Amino acids: CASSKGQAYEQYV.

This clonotype was counted at least ten times. This chain connects TRBV7-8 to TRBJ2-2, with D maybe TRBD2 (5 bases). This CDR3 is 15 amino acids long. With 1 base removed from V and 4 bases from J, the gap between germline ends came to 10 bases. In germline, CDR1 is SGHVS, CDR2 FQNEAQ. The CDR3 sequence: CASSLVGEGTGELFF. The CDR3 bases are TGTGCCAGCAGCTTAGTCGGGGAAGGCACCGGGGAGCTGTTTTTT.